These 20 T cell receptor beta chains were all obtained from the same sample, sequenced in a study of a mutant IDH1 vaccine in newly diagnosed glioma. These receptors lack a known antigen. Time point meaning: week 11, during vaccination. Vaccine doses each comprised 300 ug of mutant IDH1 20-mer peptide, with topical imiquimod. The assay was immunoSEQ multiplex PCR, and TCRdb's table has in-frame clones only and misses some. The sample records 57,000 or so clones, approximately 84% being singletons. The input for sequencing was PBMCs, taken from a glioma patient whose treatment included an IDH1 peptide vaccine. The receptors come from a man aged 25 to 40 with glioma.

CDR3 region: CAISAGTNSYGYTF. CDR3 nucleotide sequence: TGTGCCATCAGTGCCGGGACAAACTCCTATGGCTACACCTTC. The rearrangement uses TRBV10-3 and TRBJ1-2, with D possibly matching TRBD1 (6 bases). The CDR3 has 14 amino acids. Germline V gene sequence: CDR1 ENHRY, CDR2 SYGVKD. V was pared by 4 bases and J by 4 bases, with 13 bases between.

The V call is TRBV6-1, the J call TRBJ2-6; D is undetermined. The CDR3 runs 13 residues. Deletions cut 0 bases from V and 3 bases from J, with 0 bases between. Germline values: CDR1 MNHNS, CDR2 SASEGT. The CDR3 nucleotides read TGTGCCAGCAGTGAAGCTGGGGCCAACGTCCTGACTTTC. This gives the protein CASSEAGANVLTF.

This sequence joins TRBV9 and TRBJ1-3; no firm D call. Germline CDR1 reads SGDLS; CDR2 reads YYNGEE. The V end was cut by 0 bases, the J end by 0 bases, with 4 bases between. The CDR3 runs to 14 residues. CDR3 amino acids: CASSVGSSGNTIYF. CDR3 nucleotide sequence: TGTGCCAGCAGCGTAGGCAGCTCTGGAAACACCATATATTTT.

The genes are TRBV30 and TRBJ1-2; D unclear. From germline, CDR1 is GTSNPN and CDR2 SVGIG (reference sequence). Trimming stripped 2 bases from V and 8 bases from J, with 15 bases between. The CDR3 extends over 13 amino acids. The CDR3 loop reads CAWSLNPADGYTF. The DNA for the CDR3 is TGTGCCTGGAGTCTTAACCCCGCGGACGGCTACACCTTC.

This clone was counted only a few times. V is TRBV30 and J is TRBJ1-2, with a tentative D call TRBD1 (5 bases). This CDR3 is built from 16 residues. V lost 7 bases and J lost 0, with 21 bases in between. The germline CDR1 and CDR2 sequences are GTSNPN and SVGIG (reference sequence). CDR3 DNA sequence: TGTGCCTTGAGGCGGCAGGGCGCGCCGTCTAACTATGGCTACACCTTC. Amino acids: CALRRQGAPSNYGYTF.

The chain's CDR3 is CASSPRGENQPQHF. In DNA form, the CDR3 reads TGTGCCAGCAGCCCCAGGGGTGAGAATCAGCCCCAGCATTTT. The chain couples TRBV4-2 to TRBJ1-5; D might be TRBD1 (6 bases). Between the trimmed V and J ends, which lost 4 bases and 4 bases, there was a span of 11 bases. The CDR3 covers 14 residues. Germline V gene data show CDR1 as LGHNA and CDR2 as YNFKEQ.

The chain couples TRBV14 to TRBJ1-4, with D hard to call. In germline, CDR1 is SGHDN, CDR2 FVKESK. Between the trimmed V and J ends, which lost 4 bases and 7 bases, there was a span of 16 bases. This CDR3 region has 15 residues. The DNA for the CDR3 is TGTGCCAGCAGCCTGGGAGTTCATAGTCGTGAAAAACTGTTTTTT. It specifies CASSLGVHSREKLFF.

CDR3 DNA: TGCGCCAGCAGCTTGGTGGGACAGGGTTTAGACGAGCAGTACTTC. Amino acids: CASSLVGQGLDEQYF. The V call is TRBV5-1, the J call TRBJ2-7; 9 bases line up with TRBD1. This CDR3 region has 15 residues. Trimming at V came to 0 bases and at J to 5 bases, leaving 6 bases not matched to a gene. CDR1 is SGHRS, CDR2 YFSETQ, per germline.

The rearrangement links TRBV6-5 to TRBJ1-6; D remains unclear. The CDR3 is made up of 12 amino acids. Germline CDR1 MNHEY, CDR2 SVGAGI. The V end lost 9 bases, the J end lost 6 bases, and 9 bases lay between the germline ends. CDR3 amino acids: CASGRPNSPLHF. In DNA form, the CDR3 reads TGTGCCAGTGGCAGACCTAATTCACCCCTCCACTTT.

V is TRBV7-2 and J is TRBJ1-2; 8 bases agree with TRBD1. The CDR3 runs to 16 residues. J was trimmed by 5 bases and V by 4 bases; bases with no gene match: 12. Germline V gene sequence: CDR1 SGHTA, CDR2 FQGNSA. CDR3 in amino acids: CASSSTATGVVYGYTF. For the CDR3, the DNA is TGTGCCAGCAGCTCCACCGCGACAGGGGTGGTATATGGCTACACCTTC.

The rearrangement joins TRBV6-1 to TRBJ1-5, with D uncertain. V was trimmed by 1 base and J by 0 bases, leaving 10 bases between them. The CDR3 totals 16 residues. CDR1 and CDR2 from the germline V gene are MNHNS and SASEGT. The chain's CDR3 is CASSEGYTYSNQPQHF. The CDR3 DNA sequence: TGTGCCAGCAGTGAAGGGTATACATATAGCAATCAGCCCCAGCATTTT.

CDR3 sequence: CASSQLPTGPNGDQPQHF. DNA of the CDR3: TGTGCCAGCAGTCAACTTCCGACAGGGCCGAATGGTGATCAGCCCCAGCATTTT. The chain carries TRBV7-8 and TRBJ1-5, with 7 bases lining up with TRBD1. The CDR3 spans 18 residues. The trim removed 6 bases at V and 5 bases at J, leaving 19 bases unmatched. Germline V gene data show CDR1 as SGHVS and CDR2 as FQNEAQ.

The chain combines TRBV4-1 with TRBJ1-2; perhaps TRBD1 as D (6 bases). There are 19 residues in the CDR3. The V end was cut by 2 bases, the J end by 0 bases, with 22 bases between. Germline V gene lookup returns CDR1 MGHRA and CDR2 YSYEKL. CDR3 DNA sequence: TGCGCCAGCAGCCAACCCACCACAGGGATGGGTTCTACTAACTATGGCTACACCTTC. Residues: CASSQPTTGMGSTNYGYTF.

V and J are TRBV7-2 and TRBJ1-2; D is perhaps TRBD1 (5 bases). Germline CDR1 reads SGHTA; CDR2 reads FQGNSA. The CDR3 runs 15 residues. The V end lost 1 base, the J end lost 5 bases, and 14 bases lay between the germline ends. CDR3 sequence (DNA): TGTGCCAGCAGCTTAGGCGGGGGACCCATATATGGCTACACCTTC. Protein product: CASSLGGGPIYGYTF.

The chain couples TRBV9 to TRBJ2-2; 8 bases map to TRBD2. Germline-derived CDR1 and CDR2 are SGDLS and YYNGEE. CDR3 length: 15 residues. The V and J ends lost 4 bases and 5 bases, in that order; junction bases with no gene match: 7. The CDR3 DNA is TGTGCCAGCAGCAGATCTAGCGGGTCGACCGGGGAGCTGTTTTTT. Translation gives CASSRSSGSTGELFF.

CDR3 in DNA: TGTGCCAGCAGCTCGGGACAGACAGATACGCAGTATTTT. Protein product: CASSSGQTDTQYF. The rearrangement uses TRBV7-3 and TRBJ2-3, with 7 nucleotides matching TRBD1. CDR1 SGHTA and CDR2 FQGTGA come from the germline V gene. The CDR3 sequence is 13 residues long. Losses at the gene ends were 4 bases for V and 3 bases for J; bases not matched to a gene: 1.

The V gene is TRBV7-9, the J gene TRBJ2-7; 11 bases line up with TRBD2. Per germline, CDR1 SEHNR and CDR2 FQNEAQ (reference sequence). Trimming removed 5 bases from V and 0 bases from J; junction bases left unmatched: 6. This CDR3 region has 16 residues. DNA of the CDR3: TGTGCCAGCAGCCCGGGACTAGCGGATGTCTCCTACGAGCAGTACTTC. Protein product: CASSPGLADVSYEQYF.

This sequence joins TRBV7-9 and TRBJ2-2; D ambiguous. This CDR3 is built from 12 residues. CDR1 and CDR2 from the germline V gene are SEHNR and FQNEAQ (reference sequence). V dropped 1 base and J dropped 7 bases, with 4 bases sitting between them. Here the CDR3 DNA reads TGTGCCAGCAGCTTAGAGGTCGGGGAGCTGTTTTTT. Translating gives CASSLEVGELFF.

This clone was counted a few times. This chain links TRBV2 with TRBJ1-2; 8 nucleotides agree with TRBD1. This CDR3 comprises 14 residues. Looked up from germline, CDR1 is SNHLY and CDR2 is FYNNEI. Germline trimming cut 5 bases from V and 8 bases from J; bases unmatched to any gene: 10. CDR3 in amino acids: CASSLSQGARGYTF. CDR3 coding DNA: TGTGCCAGCAGTTTATCGCAGGGGGCGCGCGGCTACACCTTC.

CDR3 amino acids: CAISDPFLNPGNTIYF. The CDR3 bases are TGTGCCATCAGTGATCCATTCTTAAACCCTGGAAACACCATATATTTT. The V and J genes are TRBV10-3 and TRBJ1-3, with no clear D. Trimming shortened V by 3 bases and J by 2 bases, and 14 bases separated the two germline ends. CDR3 length equals 16 residues. Looked up from germline, CDR1 is ENHRY and CDR2 is SYGVKD.